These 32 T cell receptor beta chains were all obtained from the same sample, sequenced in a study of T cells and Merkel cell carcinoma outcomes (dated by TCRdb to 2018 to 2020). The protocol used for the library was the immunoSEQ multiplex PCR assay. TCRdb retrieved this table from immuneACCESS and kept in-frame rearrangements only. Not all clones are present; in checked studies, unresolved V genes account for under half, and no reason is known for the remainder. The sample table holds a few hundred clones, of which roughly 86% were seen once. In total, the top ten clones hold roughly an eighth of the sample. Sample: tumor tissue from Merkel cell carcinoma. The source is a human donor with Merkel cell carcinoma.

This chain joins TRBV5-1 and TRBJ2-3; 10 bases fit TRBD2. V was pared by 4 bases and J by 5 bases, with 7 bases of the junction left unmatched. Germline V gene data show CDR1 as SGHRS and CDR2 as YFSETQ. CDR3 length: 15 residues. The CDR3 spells CASSQALAGGDTQYF. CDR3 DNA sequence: TGCGCCAGCAGCCAAGCCTTAGCGGGGGGAGATACGCAGTATTTT.

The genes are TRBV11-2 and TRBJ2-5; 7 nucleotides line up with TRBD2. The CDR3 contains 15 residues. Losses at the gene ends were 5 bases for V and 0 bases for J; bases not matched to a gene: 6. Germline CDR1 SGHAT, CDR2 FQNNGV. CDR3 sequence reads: CASSRGRADQETQYF. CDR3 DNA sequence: TGTGCCAGCAGCCGAGGGAGGGCAGACCAAGAGACCCAGTACTTC.

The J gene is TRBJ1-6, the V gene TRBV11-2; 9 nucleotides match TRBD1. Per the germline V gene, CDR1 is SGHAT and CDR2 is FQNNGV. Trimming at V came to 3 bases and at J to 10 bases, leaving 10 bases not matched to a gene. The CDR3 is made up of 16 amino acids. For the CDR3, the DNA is TGTGCCAGCAGCTTGCATCCCGGGACAGGGTTCTCACCCCTCCACTTT. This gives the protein CASSLHPGTGFSPLHF.

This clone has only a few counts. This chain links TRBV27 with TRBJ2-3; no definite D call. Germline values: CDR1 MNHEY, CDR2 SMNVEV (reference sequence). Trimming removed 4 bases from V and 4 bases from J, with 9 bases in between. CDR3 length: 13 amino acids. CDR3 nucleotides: TGTGCCAGCAGTTATCGGGCGTCAGATACGCAGTATTTT. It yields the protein CASSYRASDTQYF.

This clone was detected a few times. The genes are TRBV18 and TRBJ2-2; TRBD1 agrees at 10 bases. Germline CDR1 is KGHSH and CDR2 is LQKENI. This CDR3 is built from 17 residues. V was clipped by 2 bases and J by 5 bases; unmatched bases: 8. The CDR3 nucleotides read TGTGCCAGCTCACCATCCGGACAGGGGGAATGGACCGGGGAGCTGTTTTTT. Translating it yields CASSPSGQGEWTGELFF.

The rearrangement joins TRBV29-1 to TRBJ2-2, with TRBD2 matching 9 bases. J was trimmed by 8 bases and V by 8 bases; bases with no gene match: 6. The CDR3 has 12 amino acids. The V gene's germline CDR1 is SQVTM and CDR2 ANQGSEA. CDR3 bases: TGCAGCCTTCGAAGCGGGAGGGGGGAGCTGTTTTTT. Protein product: CSLRSGRGELFF.

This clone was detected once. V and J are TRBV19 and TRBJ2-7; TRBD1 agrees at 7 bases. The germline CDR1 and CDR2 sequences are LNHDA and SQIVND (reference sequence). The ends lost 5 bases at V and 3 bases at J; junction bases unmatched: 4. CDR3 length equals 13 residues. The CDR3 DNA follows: TGTGCCAGTAGTCGGGGACAGCACTACGAGCAGTACTTC. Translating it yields CASSRGQHYEQYF.

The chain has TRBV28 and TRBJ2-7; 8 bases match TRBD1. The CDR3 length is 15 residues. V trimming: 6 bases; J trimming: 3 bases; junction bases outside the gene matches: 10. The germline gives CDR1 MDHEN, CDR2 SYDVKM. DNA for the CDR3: TGTGCCAGCAGCTACTCGGACAGGGTGGGCTACGAGCAGTACTTC. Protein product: CASSYSDRVGYEQYF. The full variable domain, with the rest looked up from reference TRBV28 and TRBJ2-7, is DVKVTQSSRYLVKRTGEKVFLECVQDMDHENMFWYRQDPGLGLRLIYFSYDVKMKEKGDIPEGYSVSREKKERFSLILESASTNQTSMYLCASSYSDRVGYEQYFGPGTRLTVT.

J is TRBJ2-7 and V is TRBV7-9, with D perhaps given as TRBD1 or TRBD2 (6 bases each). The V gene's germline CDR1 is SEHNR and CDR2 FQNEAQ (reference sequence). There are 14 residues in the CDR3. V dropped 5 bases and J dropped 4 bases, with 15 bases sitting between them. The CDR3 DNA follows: TGTGCCAGCAGCCCACTGAGGGGGACTTACGAGCAGTACTTC. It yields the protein CASSPLRGTYEQYF.

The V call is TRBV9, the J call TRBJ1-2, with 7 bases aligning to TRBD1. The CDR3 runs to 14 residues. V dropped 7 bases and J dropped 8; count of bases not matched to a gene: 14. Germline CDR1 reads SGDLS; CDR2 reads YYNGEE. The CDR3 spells CASGSSRTGDGYTF. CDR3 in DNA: TGTGCCAGCGGATCATCTAGAACAGGGGACGGCTACACCTTC.

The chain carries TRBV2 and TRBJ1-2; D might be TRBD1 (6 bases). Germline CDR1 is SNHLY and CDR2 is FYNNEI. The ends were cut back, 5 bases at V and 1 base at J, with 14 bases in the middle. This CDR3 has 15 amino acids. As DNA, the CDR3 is TGTGCCAGCAGTAATTGGACAGCTCATAACTATGGCTACACCTTC. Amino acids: CASSNWTAHNYGYTF.

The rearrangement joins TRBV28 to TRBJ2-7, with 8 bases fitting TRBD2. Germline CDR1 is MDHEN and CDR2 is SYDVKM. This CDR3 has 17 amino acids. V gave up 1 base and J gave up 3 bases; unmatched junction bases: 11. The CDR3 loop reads CASSLSSLAGPGYEQYF. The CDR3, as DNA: TGTGCCAGCAGTTTATCCTCATTAGCGGGACCGGGCTACGAGCAGTACTTC.

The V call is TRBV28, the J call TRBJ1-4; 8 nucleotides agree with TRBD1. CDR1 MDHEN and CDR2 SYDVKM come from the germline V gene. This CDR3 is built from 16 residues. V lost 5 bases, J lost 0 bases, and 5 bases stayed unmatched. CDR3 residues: CASSPTQGATNEKLFF. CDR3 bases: TGTGCCAGCAGTCCCACACAGGGGGCAACTAATGAAAAACTGTTTTTT.

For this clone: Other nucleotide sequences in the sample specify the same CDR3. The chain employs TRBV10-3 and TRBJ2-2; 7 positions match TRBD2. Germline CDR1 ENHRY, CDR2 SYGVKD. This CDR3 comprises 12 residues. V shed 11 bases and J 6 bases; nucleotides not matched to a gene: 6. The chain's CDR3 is CAQSRGAGELFF. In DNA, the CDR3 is TGTGCCCAAAGTCGGGGGGCCGGGGAGCTGTTTTTT.

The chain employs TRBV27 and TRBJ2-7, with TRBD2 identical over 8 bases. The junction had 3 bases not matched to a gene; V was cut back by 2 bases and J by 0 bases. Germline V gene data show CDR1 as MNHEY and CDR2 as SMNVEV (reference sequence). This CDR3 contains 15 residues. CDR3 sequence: CASSLSGGSSYEQYF. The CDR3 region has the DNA TGTGCCAGCAGTTTAAGCGGGGGCAGCTCCTACGAGCAGTACTTC.

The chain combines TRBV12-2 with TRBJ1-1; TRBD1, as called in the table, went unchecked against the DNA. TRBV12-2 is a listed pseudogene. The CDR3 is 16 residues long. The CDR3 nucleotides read TGTGCAAGTCGCTTAGATACGGTCAGGGGAAACACTGAAGCTTTCTTT. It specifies CASRLDTVRGNTEAFF.

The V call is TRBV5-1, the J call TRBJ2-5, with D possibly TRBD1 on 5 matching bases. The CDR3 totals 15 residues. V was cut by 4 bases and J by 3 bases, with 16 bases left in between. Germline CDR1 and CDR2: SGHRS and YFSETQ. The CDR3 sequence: CASSKNPGSEETQYF. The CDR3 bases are TGCGCCAGCAGCAAGAACCCAGGGTCCGAAGAGACCCAGTACTTC.

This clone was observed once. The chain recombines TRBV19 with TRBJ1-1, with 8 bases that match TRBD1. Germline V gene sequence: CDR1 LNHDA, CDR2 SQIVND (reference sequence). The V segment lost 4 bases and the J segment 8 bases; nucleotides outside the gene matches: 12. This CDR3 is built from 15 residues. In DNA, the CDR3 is TGTGCCAGTAGTAGCGGACAGGGCCACGTCGAAGAAGCTTTCTTT. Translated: CASSSGQGHVEEAFF.

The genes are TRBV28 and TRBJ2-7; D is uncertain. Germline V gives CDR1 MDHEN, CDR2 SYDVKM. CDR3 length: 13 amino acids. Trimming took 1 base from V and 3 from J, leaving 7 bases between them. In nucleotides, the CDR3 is TGTGCCAGCAGTTTATCGGACCGCTACGAGCAGTACTTC. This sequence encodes CASSLSDRYEQYF.

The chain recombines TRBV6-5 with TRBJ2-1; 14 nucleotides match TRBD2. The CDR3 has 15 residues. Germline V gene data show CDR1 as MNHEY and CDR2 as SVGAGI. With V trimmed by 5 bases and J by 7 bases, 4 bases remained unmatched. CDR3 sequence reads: CASSPGLAGGNEQFF. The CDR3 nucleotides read TGTGCCAGCAGTCCCGGACTAGCGGGAGGTAATGAGCAGTTCTTC.

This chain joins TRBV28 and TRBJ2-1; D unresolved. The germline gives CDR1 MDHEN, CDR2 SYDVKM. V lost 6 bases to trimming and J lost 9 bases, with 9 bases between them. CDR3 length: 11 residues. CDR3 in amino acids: CASSPGREQFF. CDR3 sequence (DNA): TGTGCCAGCAGCCCAGGACGTGAGCAGTTCTTC.

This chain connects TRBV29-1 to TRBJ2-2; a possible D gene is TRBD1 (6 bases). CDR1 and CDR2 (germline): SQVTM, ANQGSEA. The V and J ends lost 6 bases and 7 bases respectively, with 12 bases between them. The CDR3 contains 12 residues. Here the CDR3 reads CSVQGGIGELFF. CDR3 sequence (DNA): TGCAGCGTGCAAGGGGGTATCGGGGAGCTGTTTTTT.

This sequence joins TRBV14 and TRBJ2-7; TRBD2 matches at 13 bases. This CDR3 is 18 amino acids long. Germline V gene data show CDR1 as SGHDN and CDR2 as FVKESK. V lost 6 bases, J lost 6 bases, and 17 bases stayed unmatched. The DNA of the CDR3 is TGTGCCAGCAGTCCCCCGGGACTAGCGGGACCGGGAAGCGTCGAGCAGTACTTC. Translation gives CASSPPGLAGPGSVEQYF.

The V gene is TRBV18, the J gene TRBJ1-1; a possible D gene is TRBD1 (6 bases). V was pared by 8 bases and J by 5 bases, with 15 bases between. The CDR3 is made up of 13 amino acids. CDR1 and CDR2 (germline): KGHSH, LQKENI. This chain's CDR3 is CASGQDRFTEAFF. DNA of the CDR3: TGTGCCAGCGGGCAGGACAGATTTACTGAAGCTTTCTTT. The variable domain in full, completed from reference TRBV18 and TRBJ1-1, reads NAGVMQNPRHLVRRRGQEARLRCSPMKGHSHVYWYRQLPEEGLKFMVYLQKENIIDESGMPKERFSAEFPKEGPSILRIQQVVRGDSAAYFCASGQDRFTEAFFGQGTRLTVV.

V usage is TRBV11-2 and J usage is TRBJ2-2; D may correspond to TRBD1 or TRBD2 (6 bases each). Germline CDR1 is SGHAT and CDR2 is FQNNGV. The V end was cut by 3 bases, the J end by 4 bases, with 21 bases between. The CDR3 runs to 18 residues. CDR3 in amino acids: CASSFPSGARRGTGELFF. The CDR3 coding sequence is TGTGCCAGCAGCTTTCCATCGGGGGCGCGGAGGGGCACCGGGGAGCTGTTTTTT.

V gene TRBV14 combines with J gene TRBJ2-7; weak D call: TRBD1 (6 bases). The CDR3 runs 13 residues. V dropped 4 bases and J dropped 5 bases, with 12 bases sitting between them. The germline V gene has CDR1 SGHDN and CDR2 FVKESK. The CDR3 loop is CASSLGTFHEQYF. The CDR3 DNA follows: TGTGCCAGCAGCCTGGGGACATTCCACGAGCAGTACTTC.

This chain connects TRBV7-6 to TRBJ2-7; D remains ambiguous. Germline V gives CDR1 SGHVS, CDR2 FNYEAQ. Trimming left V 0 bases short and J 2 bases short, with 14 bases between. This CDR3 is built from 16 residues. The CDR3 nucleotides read TGTGCCAGCAGCTTAGCGCCGGCTTTTTTTCCCTACGAGCAGTACTTC. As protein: CASSLAPAFFPYEQYF.

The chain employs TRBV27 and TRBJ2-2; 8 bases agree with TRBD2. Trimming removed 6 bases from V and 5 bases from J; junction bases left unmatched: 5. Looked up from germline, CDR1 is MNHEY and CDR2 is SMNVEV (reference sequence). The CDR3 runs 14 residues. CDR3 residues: CASRGLVRTGELFF. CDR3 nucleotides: TGTGCCAGCAGGGGACTAGTGAGGACCGGGGAGCTGTTTTTT.

For the CDR3, the DNA is TGTGCCAGCAGCTTAGCGGGCTATACGCAGTATTTT. It specifies CASSLAGYTQYF. The chain couples TRBV7-9 to TRBJ2-3; no reliable D call. Between the trimmed V and J ends, which lost 0 bases and 7 bases, there was a span of 5 bases. CDR3 size: 12 residues. In germline, CDR1 is SEHNR, CDR2 FQNEAQ (reference sequence).

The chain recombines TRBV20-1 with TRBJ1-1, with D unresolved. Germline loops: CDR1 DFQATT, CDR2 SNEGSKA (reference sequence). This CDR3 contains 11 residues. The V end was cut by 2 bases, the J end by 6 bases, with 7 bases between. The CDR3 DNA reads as TGCAGTGCTAGACCGGAGGCTGAAGCTTTCTTT. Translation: CSARPEAEAFF.

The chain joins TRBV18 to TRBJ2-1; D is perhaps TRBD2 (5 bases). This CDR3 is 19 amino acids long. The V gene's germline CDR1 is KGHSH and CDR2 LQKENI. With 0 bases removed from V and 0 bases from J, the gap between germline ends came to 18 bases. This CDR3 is CASSPPKADLGDSYNEQFF. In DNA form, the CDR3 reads TGTGCCAGCTCACCACCGAAGGCAGATCTCGGGGACTCCTACAATGAGCAGTTCTTC. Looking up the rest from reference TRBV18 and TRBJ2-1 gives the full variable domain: NAGVMQNPRHLVRRRGQEARLRCSPMKGHSHVYWYRQLPEEGLKFMVYLQKENIIDESGMPKERFSAEFPKEGPSILRIQQVVRGDSAAYFCASSPPKADLGDSYNEQFFGPGTRLTVL.

In DNA form, the CDR3 reads TGTGCCATCAGTGAGTCGGCAGGAGGCGAGACCCAGTACTTC. Amino acids: CAISESAGGETQYF. The V and J genes are TRBV10-3 and TRBJ2-5, with D perhaps TRBD2 (5 bases). Germline V CDR1 and CDR2: ENHRY, SYGVKD. V shed 0 bases and J shed 5 bases, with 10 bases lying between them. The CDR3 is 14 residues long.